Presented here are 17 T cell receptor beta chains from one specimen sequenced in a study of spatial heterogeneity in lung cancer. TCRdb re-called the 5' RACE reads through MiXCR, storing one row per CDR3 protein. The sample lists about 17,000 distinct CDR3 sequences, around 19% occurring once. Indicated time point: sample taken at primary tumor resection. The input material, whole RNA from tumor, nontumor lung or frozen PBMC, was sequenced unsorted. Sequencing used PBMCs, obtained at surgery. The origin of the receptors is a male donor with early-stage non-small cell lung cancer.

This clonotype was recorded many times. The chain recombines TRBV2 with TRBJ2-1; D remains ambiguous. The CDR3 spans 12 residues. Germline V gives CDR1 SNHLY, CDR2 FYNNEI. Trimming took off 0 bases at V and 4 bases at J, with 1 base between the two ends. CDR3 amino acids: CASSEAYNEQFF. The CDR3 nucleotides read TGTGCCAGCAGTGAAGCGTACAATGAGCAGTTCTTC.

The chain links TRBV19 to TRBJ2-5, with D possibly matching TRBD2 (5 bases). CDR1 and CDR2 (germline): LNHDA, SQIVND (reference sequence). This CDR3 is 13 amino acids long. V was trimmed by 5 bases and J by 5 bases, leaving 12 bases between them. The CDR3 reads CASSEASRETQYF. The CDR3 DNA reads TGTGCCAGTAGTGAGGCTAGCAGGGAGACCCAGTACTTC.

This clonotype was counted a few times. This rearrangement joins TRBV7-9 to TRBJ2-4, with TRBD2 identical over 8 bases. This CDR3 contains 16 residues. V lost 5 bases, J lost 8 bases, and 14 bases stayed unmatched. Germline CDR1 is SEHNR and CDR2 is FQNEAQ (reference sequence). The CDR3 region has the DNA TGTGCCAGCAGCGAGGCGGGGGGCAGGGGAAGGTACATTCAGTACTTC. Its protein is CASSEAGGRGRYIQYF.

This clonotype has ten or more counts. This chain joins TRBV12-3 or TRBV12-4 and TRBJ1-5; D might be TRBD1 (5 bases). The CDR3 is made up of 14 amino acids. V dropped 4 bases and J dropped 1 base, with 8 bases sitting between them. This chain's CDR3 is CASSWGGSNQPQHF. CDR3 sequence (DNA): TGTGCCAGCAGTTGGGGGGGGAGCAATCAGCCCCAGCATTTT.

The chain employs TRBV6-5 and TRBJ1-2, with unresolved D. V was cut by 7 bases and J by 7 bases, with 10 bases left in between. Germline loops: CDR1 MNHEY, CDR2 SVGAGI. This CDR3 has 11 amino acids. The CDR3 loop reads CASIGRRGYTF. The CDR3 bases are TGTGCCAGCATTGGGCGCCGTGGCTACACCTTC.

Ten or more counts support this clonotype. Here the CDR3 DNA reads TGCAGGGGGGGCAACTCCAGCTATGGCTACACCTTC. It specifies CRGGNSSYGYTF. This chain links TRBV29-1 with TRBJ1-2; possibly TRBD1 for D (6 bases). The CDR3 loop spans 12 amino acids. From germline, CDR1 is SQVTM and CDR2 ANQGSEA.

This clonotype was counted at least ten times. The CDR3 loop is CASSLTSQSSYNSPLHF. CDR3 bases: TGTGCCAGCAGCTTAACGTCCCAGAGCTCCTATAATTCACCCCTCCACTTT. This chain links TRBV7-3 with TRBJ1-6; D is unresolved. The V end was cut by 0 bases, the J end by 0 bases, with 9 bases between. CDR1 and CDR2 (germline): SGHTA, FQGTGA. The CDR3 runs to 17 residues.

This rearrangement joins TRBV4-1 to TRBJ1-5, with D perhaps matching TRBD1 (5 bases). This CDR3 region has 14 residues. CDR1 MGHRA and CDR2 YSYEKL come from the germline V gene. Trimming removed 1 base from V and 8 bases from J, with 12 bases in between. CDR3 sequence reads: CASSQGEGREPQHF. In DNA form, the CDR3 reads TGCGCCAGCAGCCAAGGGGAGGGGCGAGAGCCCCAGCATTTT.

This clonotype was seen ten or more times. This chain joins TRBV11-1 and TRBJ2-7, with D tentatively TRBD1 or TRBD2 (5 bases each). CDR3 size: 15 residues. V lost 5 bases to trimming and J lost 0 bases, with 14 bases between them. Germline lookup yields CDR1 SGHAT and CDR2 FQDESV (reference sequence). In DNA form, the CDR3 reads TGTGCCAGCAGCGACCGGGACGGCAACTCCTACGAGCAGTACTTC. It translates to CASSDRDGNSYEQYF.

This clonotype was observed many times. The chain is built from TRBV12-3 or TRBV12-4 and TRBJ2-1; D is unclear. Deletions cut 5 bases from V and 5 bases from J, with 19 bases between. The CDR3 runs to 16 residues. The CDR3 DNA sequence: TGTGCCAGCAGTCCTGGGTTTGGGGATGGGCACAATGAGCAGTTCTTC. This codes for CASSPGFGDGHNEQFF.

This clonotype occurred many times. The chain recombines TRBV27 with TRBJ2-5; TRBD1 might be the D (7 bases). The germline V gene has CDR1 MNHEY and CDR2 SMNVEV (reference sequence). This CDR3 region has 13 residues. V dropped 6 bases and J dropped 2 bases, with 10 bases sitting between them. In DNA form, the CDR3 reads TGTGCCAGCAGGCGGGACAGACAAGAGACCCAGTACTTC. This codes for CASRRDRQETQYF.

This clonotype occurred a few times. The CDR3 reads CASSTYRGASTDTQYF. Here the CDR3 DNA reads TGTGCCAGCAGCACGTACAGGGGGGCCAGCACAGATACGCAGTATTTT. The chain employs TRBV11-2 and TRBJ2-3; 8 positions agree with TRBD1. The CDR3 spans 16 residues. The junction had 7 bases not matched to a gene; V was cut back by 5 bases and J by 0 bases. Per germline, CDR1 SGHAT and CDR2 FQNNGV.

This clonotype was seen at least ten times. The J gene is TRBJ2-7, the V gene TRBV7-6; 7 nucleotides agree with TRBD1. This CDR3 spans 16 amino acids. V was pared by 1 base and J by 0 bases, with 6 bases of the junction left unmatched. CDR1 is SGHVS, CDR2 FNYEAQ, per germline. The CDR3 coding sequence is TGTGCCAGCAGCTTAGTTCCAGGGGACAGCTCCTACGAGCAGTACTTC. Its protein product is CASSLVPGDSSYEQYF.

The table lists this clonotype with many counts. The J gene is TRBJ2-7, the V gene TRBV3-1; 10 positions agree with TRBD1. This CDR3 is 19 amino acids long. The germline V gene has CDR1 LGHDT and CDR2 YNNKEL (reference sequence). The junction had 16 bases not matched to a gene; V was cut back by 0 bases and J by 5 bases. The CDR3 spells CASSQDIPLGTGETDEQYF. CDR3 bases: TGTGCCAGCAGCCAAGATATACCCTTAGGGACAGGGGAAACTGACGAGCAGTACTTC.

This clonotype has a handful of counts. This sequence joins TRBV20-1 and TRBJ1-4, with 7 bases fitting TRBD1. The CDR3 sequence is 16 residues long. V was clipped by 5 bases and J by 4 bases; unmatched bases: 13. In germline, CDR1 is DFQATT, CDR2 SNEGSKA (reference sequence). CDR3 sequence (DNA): TGCAGTGCTCAGGACCCCCGACAGGGTTTTAATGAAAAACTGTTTTTT. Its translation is CSAQDPRQGFNEKLFF.

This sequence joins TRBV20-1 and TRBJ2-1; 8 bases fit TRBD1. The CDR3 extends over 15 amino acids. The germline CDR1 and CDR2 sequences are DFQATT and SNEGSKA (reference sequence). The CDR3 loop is CSGDGTGRSYNEQFF. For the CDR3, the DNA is TGCAGCGGGGACGGGACAGGACGCTCCTACAATGAGCAGTTCTTC.

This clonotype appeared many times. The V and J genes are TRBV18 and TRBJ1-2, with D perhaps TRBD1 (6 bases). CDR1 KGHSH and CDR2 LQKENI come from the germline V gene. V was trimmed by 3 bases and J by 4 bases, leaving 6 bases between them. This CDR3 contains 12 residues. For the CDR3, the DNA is TGTGCCAGCTCACCGGACAGCTATGGCTACACCTTC. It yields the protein CASSPDSYGYTF.